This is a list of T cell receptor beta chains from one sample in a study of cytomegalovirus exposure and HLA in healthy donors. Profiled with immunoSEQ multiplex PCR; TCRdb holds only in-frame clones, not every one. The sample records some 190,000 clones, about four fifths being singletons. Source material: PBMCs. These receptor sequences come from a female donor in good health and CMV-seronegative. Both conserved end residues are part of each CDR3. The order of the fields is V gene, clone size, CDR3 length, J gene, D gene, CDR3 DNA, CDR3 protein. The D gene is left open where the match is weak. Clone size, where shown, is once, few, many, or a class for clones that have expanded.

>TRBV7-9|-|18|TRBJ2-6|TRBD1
TGTTCCAGCAGCTCCCGGGACAGGGGTGAATCTGGGGCCAACGTCCTGACTTTC
CSSSSRDRGESGANVLTF
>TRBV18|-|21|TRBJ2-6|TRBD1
TGTGCCAGCTCACAATCGGGACAGGGCTCTTTAGACCAATCTGGGGCCAACGTCCTGACTTTC
CASSQSGQGSLDQSGANVLTF
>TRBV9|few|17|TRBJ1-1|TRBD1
TGTGCCAGCAGCGCCAGGGACAGATCCCAGATCGACACTGAAGCTTTCTTT
CASSARDRSQIDTEAFF
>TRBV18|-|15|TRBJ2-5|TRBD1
TGTGCCAGCTCACTCCAGGGACAGCTCCAAGAGACCCAGTACTTC
CASSLQGQLQETQYF
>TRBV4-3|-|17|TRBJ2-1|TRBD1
TGCGCCAGCAGCCAAGATCAATCCAGGGGGTCCTACAATGAGCAGTTCTTC
CASSQDQSRGSYNEQFF
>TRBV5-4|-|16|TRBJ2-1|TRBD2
TGTGCCAGCAGCTTGGGTCTAGCGGGGGGACTCAATGAGCAGTTCTTC
CASSLGLAGGLNEQFF
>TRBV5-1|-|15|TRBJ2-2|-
TGCGCCAGCAGCTGGGGGGTAGGGAACACCGGGGAGCTGTTTTTT
CASSWGVGNTGELFF
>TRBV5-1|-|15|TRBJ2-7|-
TGCGCCAGCAGCTTGAGTCAGGGCCGAGACTACGAGCAGTACTTC
CASSLSQGRDYEQYF
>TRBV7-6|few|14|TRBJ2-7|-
TGTGCCAGCAGCTTAGCGCCGGGTAGCGACGAGCAGTACTTC
CASSLAPGSDEQYF
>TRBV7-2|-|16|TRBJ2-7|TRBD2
TGTGCCAGCAGCTTAGGGCTAGCGGGAGGGGCGCACGAGCAGTACTTC
CASSLGLAGGAHEQYF
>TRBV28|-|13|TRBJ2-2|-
TGTGCCAGCAGGCTAGCGTCCACCGGGGAGCTGTTTTTT
CASRLASTGELFF
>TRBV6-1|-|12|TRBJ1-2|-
TGTGCCAGCAGTGACGGGGTCCCCGGCTACACCTTC
CASSDGVPGYTF
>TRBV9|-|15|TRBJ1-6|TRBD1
TGTGCCAGCAGCGCAACCGGGACAGGTAGATCACCCCTCCACTTT
CASSATGTGRSPLHF
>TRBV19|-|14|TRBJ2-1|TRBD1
TGTGCCAGTAAGGGACAGGGGACCTACAATGAGCAGTTCTTC
CASKGQGTYNEQFF
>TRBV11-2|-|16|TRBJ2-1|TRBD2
TGTGCCAGCAGCTTACTGGTAGCGGGAGAGTACAATGAGCAGTTCTTC
CASSLLVAGEYNEQFF
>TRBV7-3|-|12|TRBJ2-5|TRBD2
TGTGCCAGCGGCCTGGGGGGGGAGACCCAGTACTTC
CASGLGGETQYF
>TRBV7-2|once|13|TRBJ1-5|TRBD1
TGTGCCAGCAGCGACAGGGGCAATCAGCCCCAGCATTTT
CASSDRGNQPQHF
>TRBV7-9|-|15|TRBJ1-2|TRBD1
TGTGCCAGCAGCTCACGGGACAGGGAGTGGGGTGGCTACACCTTC
CASSSRDREWGGYTF
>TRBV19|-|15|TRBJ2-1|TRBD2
TGTGCCAGTAGTATTAGCGGGAGGACCTACAATGAGCAGTTCTTC
CASSISGRTYNEQFF
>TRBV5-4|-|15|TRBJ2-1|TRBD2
TGTGCCAGCAGCGGTCCTCGCGGGGGAGACAATGAGCAGTTCTTC
CASSGPRGGDNEQFF
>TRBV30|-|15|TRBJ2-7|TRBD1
TGTGCCTGGAGTGGGGGACAGGGGGCCTTCTACGAGCAGTACTTC
CAWSGGQGAFYEQYF
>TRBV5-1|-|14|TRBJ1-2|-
TGCGCCAGCAGCTCGATACAGTCGGTCAGTGGCTACACCTTC
CASSSIQSVSGYTF
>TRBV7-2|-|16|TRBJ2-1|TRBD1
TGTGCCAGCAGCTCGGGACAGGGAATGCTTTTTAATGAGCAGTTCTTC
CASSSGQGMLFNEQFF
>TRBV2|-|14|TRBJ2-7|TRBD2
TGTGCCAGCCTTGGACTAGCGGGGGCCTACGAGCAGTACTTC
CASLGLAGAYEQYF
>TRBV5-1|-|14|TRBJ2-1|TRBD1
TGCGCCAGCAGCTTATGGGGACAGGACAATGAGCAGTTCTTC
CASSLWGQDNEQFF
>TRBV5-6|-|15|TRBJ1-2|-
TGTGCCAGCAGCTTGTATGGGGGGGGTAACTATGGCTACACCTTC
CASSLYGGGNYGYTF
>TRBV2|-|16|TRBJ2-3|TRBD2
TGTGCCAGCAGTGAAGCGCGGCTAGCGGGGGGGGATACGCAGTATTTT
CASSEARLAGGDTQYF
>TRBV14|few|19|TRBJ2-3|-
TGTGCCAGCAGCCAAGGTCTCTCGCGCTTTTTAGGGGGCACAGATACGCAGTATTTT
CASSQGLSRFLGGTDTQYF
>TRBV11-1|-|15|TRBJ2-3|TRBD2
TGTGCCAGCAGCTTGCTAGCGGGATTATCAGATACGCAGTATTTT
CASSLLAGLSDTQYF
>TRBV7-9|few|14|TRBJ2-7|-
TGTGCCAGCAGCTGCCGGGACACCGGCTACGAGCAGTACTTC
CASSCRDTGYEQYF
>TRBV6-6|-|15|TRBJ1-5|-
TGTGCCAGCAAAGACCAAGGAGGAAATAGTCAGCCCCAGCATTTT
CASKDQGGNSQPQHF
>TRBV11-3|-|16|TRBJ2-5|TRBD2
TGTGCCAGCAGCACCCCACTAGCGGGGGCCAGGGAGACCCAGTACTTC
CASSTPLAGARETQYF
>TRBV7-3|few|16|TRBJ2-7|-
TGTGCCAGCAGCTTAACGGTCGGACTACCTTCCTACGAGCAGTACTTC
CASSLTVGLPSYEQYF
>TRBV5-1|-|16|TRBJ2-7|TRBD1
TGCGCCAGCAGCTCGGATACGGGACAGGGGCCCTACGAGCAGTACTTC
CASSSDTGQGPYEQYF
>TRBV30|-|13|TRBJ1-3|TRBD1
TGTGCCTGGGGACAGGGTGGTGGAAACACCATATATTTT
CAWGQGGGNTIYF
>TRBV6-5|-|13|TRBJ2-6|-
TGTGCCAGCAGCTCTCGGGGAGGCAACGTCCTGACTTTC
CASSSRGGNVLTF
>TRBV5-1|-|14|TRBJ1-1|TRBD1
TGCGCCGGCAGCTTGGCGACAGGGGACACTGAAGCTTTCTTT
CAGSLATGDTEAFF
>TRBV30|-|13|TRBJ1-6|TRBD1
TGTGCCTGGACCCAGGGGGTAGGTTCACCCCTCCACTTT
CAWTQGVGSPLHF
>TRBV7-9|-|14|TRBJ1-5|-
TGTGCCAGCAGCTTAGGACAGAGCAATCAGCCCCAGCATTTT
CASSLGQSNQPQHF
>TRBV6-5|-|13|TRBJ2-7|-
TGTGCCAGCGGCGTGAGGCCCCCCTACGAGCAGTACTTC
CASGVRPPYEQYF
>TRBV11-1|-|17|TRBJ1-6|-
TGTGCCAGCAGCTTCCACAGGGTAGGAGGTTATAATTCACCCCTCCACTTT
CASSFHRVGGYNSPLHF
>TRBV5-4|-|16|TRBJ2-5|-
TGTGCCAGCAGCCCCGTTGGGGGGGCGGGGAAAGAGACCCAGTACTTC
CASSPVGGAGKETQYF
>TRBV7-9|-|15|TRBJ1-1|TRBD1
TGTTCCAGCAGCCCCCTTACAGGGGTTAACTCTGAAGCTTTCTTT
CSSSPLTGVNSEAFF
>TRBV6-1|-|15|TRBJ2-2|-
TGTGCCAGCAGTGAATGGCAGGGGAACACCGGGGAGCTGTTTTTT
CASSEWQGNTGELFF
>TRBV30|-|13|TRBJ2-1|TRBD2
TGTGCCTGGAGTCACCTCGGGGGGGCCGGTAAGTTCTTC
CAWSHLGGAGKFF
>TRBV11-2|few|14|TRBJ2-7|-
TGTGCCAGCAGCTCGGGGACCCAGGGGTTCGAGCAGTACTTC
CASSSGTQGFEQYF
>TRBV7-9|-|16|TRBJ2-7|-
TGTGCCAGCAGCTTCTCGCCCGGGATCGACAAGTCTGAGCAGTACTTC
CASSFSPGIDKSEQYF
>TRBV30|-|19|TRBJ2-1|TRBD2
TGTGCCTGGAGCCGGGGGACTAGCGGAAATCGTGGCTCCTACAATGAGCAGTTCTTC
CAWSRGTSGNRGSYNEQFF
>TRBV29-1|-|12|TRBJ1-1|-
TGCAGCGTTGCCCAGGGGAGGGCTGAAGCTTTCTTT
CSVAQGRAEAFF
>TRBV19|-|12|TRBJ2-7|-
TGTGCCAGTAGTGTAGGGCTGGACGAGCAGTACTTC
CASSVGLDEQYF
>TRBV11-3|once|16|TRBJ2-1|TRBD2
TGTGCCAGCAGCTTAACTGGGACTAGCTTTCGCAATGAGCAGTTCTTC
CASSLTGTSFRNEQFF
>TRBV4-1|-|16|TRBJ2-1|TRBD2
TGCGCCAGCAGCCCGACTAGCGGGGGGGCTCGCAATGAGCAGTTCTTC
CASSPTSGGARNEQFF
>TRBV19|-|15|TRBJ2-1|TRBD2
TGTGCCAGTAGTATAATAGCGGGGGGTGTGGATGAGCAGTTCTTC
CASSIIAGGVDEQFF
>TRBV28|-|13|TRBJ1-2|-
TGTGCCAGCTCACTAGGGAACCGAGGTGGCTACACCTTC
CASSLGNRGGYTF
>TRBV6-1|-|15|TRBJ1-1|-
TGTGCCAGCAGTAACCGGGACAACTGGAACACTGAAGCTTTCTTT
CASSNRDNWNTEAFF